These T cell receptor beta chains were read from a single sample in a study of T cells in localized non-small cell lung cancer. Libraries were prepared by immunoSEQ multiplex PCR; TCRdb keeps only in-frame clonotypes and omits some of them. Here the sample spans approximately 30,000 clones, about 78% being singletons. The specimen was peripheral blood, collected before any cancer treatment. Receptor source: a male donor older than 55 with stage II squamous cell lung carcinoma. Both conserved end residues are part of each CDR3.

>TRBJ2-1|TRBV28
CASSKGGLAGGYYNEQFF
>TRBJ2-7|TRBV18
CASSPGTASYEQYF
>TRBJ1-5|TRBV6-5
CASSYSWEHSNQPQHF
>TRBJ2-7|TRBV10-1
CASSEVPRRESYEQYF
>TRBJ2-1|TRBV19
CASSLLAVYNEQFF
>TRBJ2-3|TRBV2
CASSDRVRGLAGAATQYF
>TRBJ1-5|TRBV19
CASSIDLREPQHF
>TRBJ2-5|TRBV5-1
CASSLYQETQYF
>TRBJ2-7|TRBV7-9
CASRKAGLDEQYF
>TRBJ2-3|TRBV7-2
CASSISGGAGDTQYF
>TRBJ2-7|TRBV19
CASSRRVATAYEQYF
>TRBJ1-2|TRBV9
CASSVAPGQGTYGYTF
>NA|TRBV28
CASSLRQGFTYEQYF
>TRBJ2-7|TRBV15
CATSRERPARGQNYEQYF
>TRBJ2-7|TRBV2
CASSSTANEQYF
>TRBJ2-1|TRBV2
CASTGGQENYNEQFF